These 5 T cell receptor beta chains came from one sample sequenced in a study of T cell changes during pregnancy in multiple sclerosis. This table comes from immunoSEQ multiplex PCR, and its TCRdb copy is limited to in-frame clones, with some not included. Seen here are 60,000 to 70,000 clones, more than 75% observed once, and the top ten hold approximately 1.5%. This sample comprised peripheral blood, obtained in the third trimester of pregnancy. Source of these receptors: a female donor in good health, enrolled as a control in a pregnancy study.

J is TRBJ2-5 and V is TRBV7-2, with TRBD2 identical over 10 bases. J lost 5 bases, V lost 7 bases, and 7 bases had no gene match. Germline V gives CDR1 SGHTA, CDR2 FQGNSA. The CDR3 consists of 14 residues. This chain's CDR3 is CASTSGGAGETQYF. CDR3 nucleotide sequence: TGTGCCAGCACCAGCGGGGGGGCCGGGGAGACCCAGTACTTC.

In the case of this clone: The same CDR3 can be traced to other DNA sequences in this sample. The V call is TRBV15, the J call TRBJ1-2; 11 positions agree with TRBD1. This CDR3 contains 14 residues. The germline gives CDR1 LNHNV, CDR2 YYDKDF (reference sequence). J was trimmed by 8 bases and V by 8 bases; bases with no gene match: 10. CDR3 coding DNA: TGTGCCACCCGGACAGGGGGCGACCCTTACGGCTACACCTTC. This gives the protein CATRTGGDPYGYTF.

The J gene is TRBJ1-5, the V gene TRBV25-1; D remains ambiguous. Germline V gene sequence: CDR1 MGHDK, CDR2 SYGVNS. CDR3 size: 17 residues. With 1 base removed from V and 0 bases from J, the gap between germline ends came to 13 bases. The CDR3 bases are TGTGCCAGCAGTGAATCGCGGGGTGGGTATAGCAATCAGCCCCAGCATTTT. Amino acid sequence: CASSESRGGYSNQPQHF. The full variable domain, completed using reference TRBV25-1 and TRBJ1-5, is EADIYQTPRYLVIGTGKKITLECSQTMGHDKMYWYQQDPGMELHLIHYSYGVNSTEKGDLSSESTVSRIRTEHFPLTLESARPSHTSQYLCASSESRGGYSNQPQHFGDGTRLSIL.

The chain uses TRBV7-2 and TRBJ2-2; 8 bases are a match to TRBD1. The CDR3 runs to 14 residues. Per the germline V gene, CDR1 is SGHTA and CDR2 is FQGNSA. The V gene end was trimmed by 5 bases and the J gene end by 5 bases; junction bases not matched to a gene: 4. CDR3 residues: CASSAGQVTGELFF. The CDR3 DNA sequence: TGTGCCAGCAGCGCGGGACAGGTTACCGGGGAGCTGTTTTTT.

The chain carries TRBV4-3 and TRBJ2-5, with 9 bases identical to TRBD1. The germline gives CDR1 LGHNA, CDR2 YSLEER. The CDR3 sequence is 16 residues long. Trimming at V came to 1 base and at J to 5 bases, leaving 8 bases not matched to a gene. CDR3 sequence: CASSQVGQGVRETQYF. The CDR3 nucleotides read TGCGCCAGCAGCCAAGTGGGACAGGGCGTCAGGGAGACCCAGTACTTC.